A single sample gave rise to the 9 T cell receptor beta chains below, sequenced in a study of OX40 agonist ivuxolimab in advanced cancers. TCRdb's table, derived via immunoSEQ multiplex PCR, lists solely in-frame clones and lacks some. This sample has about 18,000 clones, with 80% to 90% found just once. The source was CD4+ or CD8+ T cells sorted from blood, collected in a trial of the OX40 agonist ivuxolimab. The receptors were sampled from an adult with an advanced solid tumor such as melanoma, head and neck, liver or kidney cancer.

The J gene is TRBJ2-7, the V gene TRBV2, with D tentatively TRBD2 (6 bases). CDR1 and CDR2 from the germline V gene are SNHLY and FYNNEI. CDR3 length equals 14 residues. Trimming took 6 bases from V and 2 from J, leaving 14 bases between them. CDR3 bases: TGTGCCAGCAGGGAGGGTATAGTGCCCTACGAGCAGTACTTC. Protein product: CASREGIVPYEQYF.

The rearrangement joins TRBV30 to TRBJ2-1; D might be TRBD1 (6 bases). Germline V gene lookup returns CDR1 GTSNPN and CDR2 SVGIG (reference sequence). The CDR3 covers 15 residues. The V end lost 2 bases, the J end lost 8 bases, and 19 bases lay between the germline ends. The CDR3 nucleotides read TGTGCCTGGAGTCCAAGGGTGACAGGTTGGGATGAGCAGTTCTTC. Translated, it gives CAWSPRVTGWDEQFF. The full variable domain, its missing parts supplied by reference TRBV30 and TRBJ2-1, is SQTIHQWPATLVQPVGSPLSLECTVEGTSNPNLYWYRQAAGRGLQLLFYSVGIGQISSEVPQNLSASRPQDRQFILSSKKLLLSDSGFYLCAWSPRVTGWDEQFFGPGTRLTVL.

This chain links TRBV6-6 with TRBJ2-1; D gene ambiguous. Trimming stripped 5 bases from V and 10 bases from J, with 9 bases between. CDR3 length equals 11 residues. Germline loops: CDR1 MNHNY, CDR2 SVGAGI (reference sequence). The DNA for the CDR3 is TGTGCCAGCAGTCCTCACGGGGAGCAGTTCTTC. Translation: CASSPHGEQFF.

The chain is built from TRBV6-1 and TRBJ1-4; TRBD1 might be the D (5 bases). The V end lost 0 bases, the J end lost 7 bases, and 15 bases lay between the germline ends. The CDR3 sequence is 16 residues long. Germline V CDR1 and CDR2: MNHNS, SASEGT. The CDR3 sequence: CASSEALGGWSEKLFF. The DNA for the CDR3 is TGTGCCAGCAGTGAAGCGTTGGGGGGGTGGAGTGAAAAACTGTTTTTT.

J is TRBJ2-1 and V is TRBV19; 7 bases are a match to TRBD1. Germline lookup yields CDR1 LNHDA and CDR2 SQIVND (reference sequence). The CDR3 sequence is 15 residues long. Unmatched junction bases numbered 7, after V lost 4 bases and J lost 4 bases. The DNA of the CDR3 is TGTGCCAGTAGTAGCCGGGACAGCCCTTACAATGAGCAGTTCTTC. The encoded protein is CASSSRDSPYNEQFF.

The chain carries TRBV7-3 and TRBJ2-7; D gene uncertain. CDR1 and CDR2 (germline): SGHTA, FQGTGA. This CDR3 has 12 residues. Trimming pared 2 bases from V and 3 bases from J, leaving 5 bases between. The CDR3 DNA reads TGTGCCAGCAGCTTAGCTTACTACGAGCAGTACTTC. Its protein is CASSLAYYEQYF.

Of note for this clone: The junction departs from germline at one end; a sequencing error may be responsible. The chain joins TRBV27 to TRBJ2-1; D is perhaps TRBD1 (5 bases). This CDR3 is built from 17 residues. Germline-derived CDR1 and CDR2 are MNHEY and SMNVEV (reference sequence). CDR3 residues: CASSPITRWGSHNEQFF. The CDR3 DNA sequence: TGTGCCAGCAGCCCCATAACCCGGTGGGGCTCCCACAATGAGCAGTTCTTC.

This clone came up a few times. The CDR3 region has the DNA TGTGCCGCACGACAGGGGAGAGACGAGCAGTACTTC. This codes for CAARQGRDEQYF. The chain couples TRBV6-4 to TRBJ2-7; 8 bases map to TRBD1. Germline V CDR1 and CDR2: MRHNA, SNTAGT. After removal of 11 bases from V and 5 bases from J, the junction contained 8 bases not matched to a gene. CDR3 length: 12 amino acids.

The genes are TRBV14 and TRBJ2-7; weak D call: TRBD2 (5 bases). Deletions cut 4 bases from V and 3 bases from J, with 7 bases between. The CDR3 is 12 amino acids. The germline gives CDR1 SGHDN, CDR2 FVKESK. This chain's CDR3 is CASSLLGYEQYF. The CDR3 DNA sequence: TGTGCCAGCAGCCTACTAGGCTACGAGCAGTACTTC.